These T cell receptor beta chains were read from a single sample in a study of cytomegalovirus exposure and HLA in healthy donors. Clones were sequenced by immunoSEQ multiplex PCR, and TCRdb holds only the in-frame ones, with some missing. The sample has fewer than 85,000 clones. The sequencing sample was made of PBMCs. The receptors were gathered from a woman in her thirties or forties in good health and CMV-seropositive. CDR3s include the opening cysteine and the closing phenylalanine or tryptophan. D genes are given only for firm matches. Clone size appears in some rows only: once, few, many, or a class for an expanded clone.

abundance | j_gene | d_gene | v_gene | CDR3aa | CDR3nt
NA | TRBJ2-5 | TRBD2 | TRBV5-1 | CASSEEALAVQETQYF | TGCGCCAGCAGCGAGGAGGCGCTAGCGGTGCAAGAGACCCAGTACTTC
NA | TRBJ2-2 | TRBD2 | TRBV5-1 | CASSRASGSNTGELFF | TGCGCCAGCAGCAGAGCTAGCGGTTCGAACACCGGGGAGCTGTTTTTT
NA | TRBJ1-1 | NA | TRBV5-1 | CASSDILGTEAFF | TGCGCCAGCAGCGACATCCTGGGCACTGAAGCTTTCTTT
NA | TRBJ2-5 | TRBD2 | TRBV11-2 | CASSWGLGEGKTQYF | TGTGCCAGCAGCTGGGGTCTGGGGGAGGGGAAGACCCAGTACTTC
NA | TRBJ2-1 | TRBD2 | TRBV7-3 | CASSVTSGSRNEQFF | TGTGCCAGCAGCGTAACTAGCGGGAGTAGGAATGAGCAGTTCTTC
NA | TRBJ2-3 | TRBD2 | TRBV19 | CASSTSGLASYTDTQYF | TGTGCCAGTAGTACCTCCGGACTAGCGTCGTACACAGATACGCAGTATTTT
NA | TRBJ1-1 | NA | TRBV6-1 | CASSERGRDTEAFF | TGTGCCAGCAGTGAAAGGGGAAGAGACACTGAAGCTTTCTTT
NA | TRBJ1-1 | NA | TRBV5-1 | CASSLEGGQGVTEAFF | TGCGCCAGCAGCTTGGAGGGTGGGCAGGGCGTCACTGAAGCTTTCTTT
NA | TRBJ1-6 | NA | TRBV2 | CASSERAGIDSPLHF | TGTGCCAGCAGTGAAAGAGCGGGTATAGATTCACCCCTCCACTTT
NA | TRBJ2-1 | TRBD2 | TRBV6-7 | CASSYRLGLALNEQFF | TGTGCCAGCAGTTACAGGCTAGGACTAGCGTTGAATGAGCAGTTCTTC
NA | TRBJ2-7 | NA | TRBV15 | CATSRIGLDYEQYF | TGTGCCACCAGCAGAATCGGTTTAGACTACGAGCAGTACTTC
NA | TRBJ1-5 | NA | TRBV5-8 | CASSLRDQPQHF | TGTGCCAGCAGCTTGCGGGATCAGCCCCAGCATTTT
NA | TRBJ2-1 | TRBD2 | TRBV4-3 | CASSQLLAGGEQFF | TGCGCCAGCAGCCAGCTACTAGCGGGGGGTGAGCAGTTCTTC
NA | TRBJ2-7 | NA | TRBV30 | CAWRVDRYEQYF | TGTGCCTGGAGGGTCGACAGATACGAGCAGTACTTC
NA | TRBJ2-5 | NA | TRBV10-3 | CAISSQETQYF | TGTGCCATCAGCTCCCAAGAGACCCAGTACTTC
NA | TRBJ2-7 | NA | TRBV10-3 | CAISDTLDSPIPYEQYF | TGTGCCATCAGTGACACGCTGGACAGCCCGATCCCCTACGAGCAGTACTTC
medium-sized | TRBJ2-3 | TRBD1 | TRBV29-1 | CSVNQGVIDTQYF | TGCAGCGTTAACCAGGGGGTCATAGATACGCAGTATTTT
NA | TRBJ2-3 | NA | TRBV25-1 | CASSEERPTDTQYF | TGTGCCAGCAGTGAAGAGCGGCCTACAGATACGCAGTATTTT
NA | TRBJ1-1 | NA | TRBV19 | CASSILRLTGTEAFF | TGTGCCAGTAGTATTTTAAGACTCACGGGCACTGAAGCTTTCTTT
NA | TRBJ1-1 | TRBD1 | TRBV18 | CASSPPTQGARGEAFF | TGTGCCAGCTCACCACCTACACAGGGGGCGCGAGGGGAAGCTTTCTTT
NA | TRBJ1-2 | NA | TRBV30 | CAWSGGYGYTF | TGTGCCTGGAGTGGAGGGTATGGCTACACCTTC
NA | TRBJ1-1 | NA | TRBV5-6 | CASSFYKQGNTEAFF | TGTGCCAGCAGCTTTTATAAGCAGGGAAACACTGAAGCTTTCTTT
NA | TRBJ1-2 | TRBD1 | TRBV2 | CASTIFRGGYTF | TGTGCCAGCACTATATTCAGGGGGGGCTACACCTTC
NA | TRBJ2-5 | NA | TRBV15 | CATSRSTSQETQYF | TGTGCCACCAGCCGTTCCACTTCCCAAGAGACCCAGTACTTC
NA | TRBJ1-3 | TRBD1 | TRBV29-1 | CSVSQQGDPGNTIYF | TGCAGCGTTTCCCAACAGGGGGATCCCGGAAACACCATATATTTT
NA | TRBJ2-6 | NA | TRBV6-5 | CASSPSWSGANVLTF | TGTGCCAGCAGCCCGAGTTGGTCTGGGGCCAACGTCCTGACTTTC
NA | TRBJ2-3 | TRBD2 | TRBV5-1 | CASSPEIAGSTDTQYF | TGCGCCAGCAGCCCGGAAATAGCGGGGAGCACAGATACGCAGTATTTT
NA | TRBJ1-3 | NA | TRBV19 | CASSMDSGNTIYF | TGTGCCAGTAGTATGGACAGTGGAAACACCATATATTTT
NA | TRBJ1-1 | TRBD1 | TRBV5-5 | CASSFSQGAFEAFF | TGTGCCAGCAGCTTTAGTCAGGGGGCCTTTGAAGCTTTCTTT
NA | TRBJ2-1 | NA | TRBV5-1 | CASSPTGTLNEQFF | TGCGCCAGCAGCCCTACCGGGACTCTCAATGAGCAGTTCTTC
NA | TRBJ2-3 | TRBD2 | TRBV6-4 | CASSGGLAGDTQYF | TGTGCCAGCAGTGGGGGACTAGCGGGAGATACGCAGTATTTT
NA | TRBJ2-7 | NA | TRBV7-8 | CASSRPLAMEFYEQYF | TGTGCCAGCAGCCGCCCGCTGGCTATGGAGTTCTACGAGCAGTACTTC
NA | TRBJ1-4 | NA | TRBV5-1 | CASSEQGVEKLFF | TGCGCCAGCAGCGAACAGGGTGTTGAAAAACTGTTTTTT
NA | TRBJ2-7 | TRBD2 | TRBV6-5 | CASSYNLAGGEQYF | TGTGCCAGCAGTTACAATCTAGCGGGAGGCGAGCAGTACTTC
NA | TRBJ2-7 | TRBD2 | TRBV4-3 | CASSQRTSGGVGGAYEQYF | TGCGCCAGCAGCCAGAGGACTAGCGGGGGGGTTGGTGGGGCCTACGAGCAGTACTTC
NA | TRBJ2-7 | NA | TRBV13 | CASSPGGTPYEQYF | TGTGCCAGCAGCCCGGGCGGGACTCCCTACGAGCAGTACTTC
NA | TRBJ2-7 | NA | TRBV6-5 | CASSPAGDTSYEQYF | TGTGCCAGCAGTCCGGCTGGGGACACCTCCTACGAGCAGTACTTC
NA | TRBJ2-3 | TRBD2 | TRBV7-3 | CASSPLAGGIDTQYF | TGTGCCAGCAGCCCCCTAGCGGGAGGTATAGATACGCAGTATTTT
NA | TRBJ1-3 | TRBD1 | TRBV27 | CASSIPPGQRNTIYF | TGTGCCAGCAGTATCCCGCCGGGACAGAGAAACACCATATATTTT
NA | TRBJ2-7 | TRBD1 | TRBV4-2 | CASSQDQGDNSYEQYF | TGTGCCAGCAGCCAAGATCAGGGGGACAACTCCTACGAGCAGTACTTC